The entry below describes one TCR beta chain. It lacks a known antigen. It has no much larger one-base neighbor in the sample; base qualities were not kept. Libraries were made using the immunoSEQ multiplex PCR assay. On the authors' methods: A statistical classification framework was built for diagnosing cytomegalovirus status from the catalog of TCR beta chain sequences. TCRdb provides this immuneACCESS table in a form limited to in-frame rearrangements. Some clones are lacking; in checked studies, under half of them reflect an unresolved V gene, and why the rest are absent is not known. The D gene and trimming were derived from the DNA, and the V and J assignments and clone size from that table. The sample contains about 160,000 clones, roughly 96% of them found a single time. Together, the top ten hold more than 0.7% of the sample. This specimen belongs to a study of cytomegalovirus exposure and HLA in healthy donors (dated by TCRdb to 2015 to 2018). Regarding the complete study: According to a later analysis, the roughly 120 validation repertoires were produced on the same platform as the roughly 600 repertoires of the first cohort. The study was designed to test whether signatures of past pathogen exposure could be identified by cataloging public T cell receptors. Besides the first cohort of around 670 subjects, a separate validation cohort made up of 90 to 150 different subjects was used. High-throughput TCR immunosequencing, statistical association of individual TCRs with disease status, and machine learning were combined to predict cytomegalovirus infection status. Overall study outcomes, separate from this receptor: The validation cohort had no HLA typing available for a later analysis, so co-occurrence within that cohort was assessed over all 130 or so repertoires. Cytomegalovirus status was reported to be diagnosed by the classifier with high specificity and sensitivity in both the original and validation cohorts. According to the authors, the approach could potentially be generalized to other disease states and immunological phenotypes. Of the cluster scores, roughly 95% were above 0 in a later analysis, which found that TCRs clustered in the first cohort also tended to co-occur in the approximately 110 validation repertoires. While some public TCRs were present in many individuals, most TCR sequences turned up only very rarely across donors. In vitro tests confirmed that three of the cytomegalovirus-associated TCR beta chains recognize cytomegalovirus antigens. The study listed 150 to 200 TCR beta chains as associated with cytomegalovirus.

Donors formed part of the validation cohort, which comprised 120 subjects and was distinct from the first cohort of 690 or so subjects. V is cut by 10 bases and J by 3 bases, and the space between the germline ends is 9 bases. Including the terminal cysteine and phenylalanine, the CDR3 comprises 11 residues. Of all the DNA, just the CDR3 is kept, 33 bases in frame from base 1. From the germline V gene (reference sequence), CDR1 is MNHEY and CDR2 is SMNVEV. This TCR was sampled from a woman in her late teens or twenties in good health and CMV-seronegative. Sequencing was done on a sample of PBMCs. This chain is built from TRBV27 and TRBJ1-2, with the D gene not clear enough to name. The base sequence is TGTGCCACCTCAGGTGACTATGGCTACACCTTC. Its protein reads: CATSGDYGYTF.